The 14 T cell receptor beta chains reported below all come from one sample, sequenced in a study of PD-L1 blockade in urothelial cancer. Clones were read by immunoSEQ multiplex PCR, and TCRdb kept only the in-frame ones, dropping some. The sample records around 71,000 clones, around four fifths being singletons. The time point denotes: pretreatment peripheral blood. This specimen was PBMCs, taken around atezolizumab (anti-PD-L1) treatment. Every receptor here comes from a man between 35 and 55 years old with urothelial cancer.

The chain has TRBV6-1 and TRBJ2-7, with 10 nucleotides matching TRBD1. CDR1 and CDR2 from the germline V gene are MNHNS and SASEGT. The ends lost 3 bases at V and 0 bases at J; junction bases unmatched: 11. There are 18 residues in the CDR3. Here the CDR3 DNA reads TGTGCCAGCAGTGATTGGCCGGGACAGGGGCCGAGCTCCTACGAGCAGTACTTC. Translating gives CASSDWPGQGPSSYEQYF.

The chain couples TRBV18 to TRBJ2-3; D perhaps matches TRBD1 (6 bases). From germline, CDR1 is KGHSH and CDR2 LQKENI. This CDR3 is 15 amino acids long. V lost 5 bases and J lost 3, with 15 bases in between. This chain's CDR3 is CASSGRDTSTDTQYF. CDR3 DNA: TGTGCCAGCTCAGGACGGGACACCTCAACAGATACGCAGTATTTT.

CDR3 DNA: TGTGCCAGCAGCCTGAACACCGGGGAGCTGTTTTTT. It codes for CASSLNTGELFF. The chain combines TRBV7-6 with TRBJ2-2; D is ambiguous. Germline CDR1 reads SGHVS; CDR2 reads FNYEAQ. The CDR3 totals 12 residues. V lost 5 bases to trimming and J lost 1 base, with 2 bases between them.

The chain uses TRBV7-3 and TRBJ1-5; no definite D call. V was trimmed by 6 bases and J by 4 bases, leaving 16 bases between them. Germline V gene lookup returns CDR1 SGHTA and CDR2 FQGTGA. The CDR3 is made up of 15 amino acids. This CDR3 is CASSPHGGSNQPQHF. The CDR3, as DNA: TGTGCCAGCAGTCCACACGGAGGTTCTAATCAGCCCCAGCATTTT.

The V call is TRBV5-6, the J call TRBJ2-4; possible D gene TRBD2, 6 bases. The CDR3 spans 13 residues. The V and J ends lost 2 bases and 5 bases respectively, with 8 bases between them. Per the germline V gene, CDR1 is SGHDT and CDR2 is YYEEEE. The CDR3 sequence is CASSFSSENIQYF. The CDR3 DNA sequence: TGTGCCAGCAGCTTTTCTAGCGAAAACATTCAGTACTTC.

The rearrangement uses TRBV29-1 and TRBJ2-1, with TRBD2 as a possible D gene (6 bases). CDR1 SQVTM and CDR2 ANQGSEA come from the germline V gene. CDR3 length equals 11 residues. V was shortened by 5 bases and J by 9 bases, with 11 bases between the two germline ends. The CDR3 region has the DNA TGCAGCGTTAGGACTATTAGTGAGCAGTTCTTC. Translating gives CSVRTISEQFF.

V and J are TRBV6-5 and TRBJ2-7; D is undetermined. This CDR3 is built from 11 residues. V lost 2 bases, J lost 8 bases, and 7 bases lay in between. CDR1 is MNHEY, CDR2 SVGAGI, per germline. The CDR3 loop reads CASSYDGKQYF. CDR3 in DNA: TGTGCCAGCAGTTACGATGGCAAGCAGTACTTC.

The V call is TRBV6-5, the J call TRBJ2-3; weak D call: TRBD2 (5 bases). There are 15 residues in the CDR3. Per germline, CDR1 MNHEY and CDR2 SVGAGI. V lost 5 bases, J lost 4 bases, and 16 bases lay in between. CDR3 sequence (DNA): TGTGCCAGCAGTACTCCGGGGAAGAAGGCAGATACGCAGTATTTT. Its protein is CASSTPGKKADTQYF.

The chain has TRBV29-1 and TRBJ1-1; D call uncertain. Germline CDR1 SQVTM, CDR2 ANQGSEA. V lost 0 bases to trimming and J lost 1 base, with 6 bases between them. The CDR3 is 13 residues long. The CDR3 coding sequence is TGCAGCGTTGAAGAGTTAGCGAACACTGAAGCTTTCTTT. Translation: CSVEELANTEAFF.

The rearrangement links TRBV28 to TRBJ2-5, with a possible D match to TRBD1 (5 bases). The CDR3 is 14 residues long. The germline gives CDR1 MDHEN, CDR2 SYDVKM. V dropped 2 bases and J dropped 0 bases, with 7 bases sitting between them. The CDR3 is CASSLRGDQETQYF. DNA for the CDR3: TGTGCCAGCAGTTTAAGGGGCGACCAAGAGACCCAGTACTTC. The whole variable domain, remainder taken from reference TRBV28 and TRBJ2-5, is DVKVTQSSRYLVKRTGEKVFLECVQDMDHENMFWYRQDPGLGLRLIYFSYDVKMKEKGDIPEGYSVSREKKERFSLILESASTNQTSMYLCASSLRGDQETQYFGPGTRLLVL.

The J gene is TRBJ1-2, the V gene TRBV2, with D possibly matching TRBD1 (5 bases). The V and J ends lost 5 bases and 5 bases respectively, with 24 bases between them. The CDR3 consists of 17 residues. Germline V gene sequence: CDR1 SNHLY, CDR2 FYNNEI. The CDR3 coding sequence is TGTGCCAGCAGTATTGACGGAGGGGTCCCTTCCCTTTATGGCTACACCTTC. Amino acid sequence: CASSIDGGVPSLYGYTF.

The chain uses TRBV5-6 and TRBJ2-1; the D gene is possibly TRBD1 (5 bases). V gave up 4 bases and J gave up 6 bases, with 23 bases separating them. Per germline, CDR1 SGHDT and CDR2 YYEEEE. This CDR3 is built from 17 residues. Here the CDR3 reads CASSRGSPASLTNEQFF. In nucleotides, the CDR3 is TGTGCCAGCAGCAGGGGTAGCCCCGCATCCCTTACCAATGAGCAGTTCTTC. Complete variable domain (other parts from reference TRBV5-6 and TRBJ2-1): DAGVTQSPTHLIKTRGQQVTLRCSPKSGHDTVSWYQQALGQGPQFIFQYYEEEERQRGNFPDRFSGHQFPNYSSELNVNALLLGDSALYLCASSRGSPASLTNEQFFGPGTRLTVL.

The table lists this clone with a count of one. This chain uses TRBV7-9 with TRBJ2-7; D is unresolved. V lost 5 bases, J lost 6 bases, and 8 bases lay in between. The CDR3 spans 11 residues. Germline V gene lookup returns CDR1 SEHNR and CDR2 FQNEAQ (reference sequence). The CDR3 loop reads CASSGTAEQYF. CDR3 sequence (DNA): TGTGCCAGCAGCGGTACAGCCGAGCAGTACTTC.

The rearrangement uses TRBV28 and TRBJ1-3; weak D call: TRBD1 (5 bases). Germline CDR1 reads MDHEN; CDR2 reads SYDVKM. This CDR3 has 16 amino acids. V dropped 6 bases and J dropped 3 bases, with 18 bases sitting between them. The CDR3 nucleotides are TGTGCCAGCAGCGATAAGCGGGGGGGAAATGGAAACACCATATATTTT. This encodes CASSDKRGGNGNTIYF.